These T cell receptor beta chains were read from a single sample in a study of shared clonotypes between healthy human individuals. TCRdb keeps only in-frame clones here, not all; method: immunoSEQ multiplex PCR. The sample carries almost 700,000 clones, about 91% recorded once. The source material was naive CD8+ T cells sorted from blood. These receptor sequences come from a man aged 25 to 40 in good health. CDR3s leave out the opening cysteine and the closing phenylalanine or tryptophan. Fields, in order: V gene, J gene, CDR3 protein.

V gene: TRBV7-6
J gene: TRBJ2-7
CDR3 protein: ASSPGQGFSYEQY

V gene: TRBV27
J gene: TRBJ2-7
CDR3 protein: ASSLSHEGDYEQY

V gene: TRBV5-6
J gene: TRBJ2-7
CDR3 protein: ASTDGIGDILTPYEQY

V gene: TRBV11-2
J gene: TRBJ2-7
CDR3 protein: ASSFGTGGFYEQY

V gene: TRBV2
J gene: TRBJ2-1
CDR3 protein: ASLIQGLTGAYNEQF

V gene: TRBV4-1
J gene: TRBJ2-7
CDR3 protein: ASSPRTGRYEQY

V gene: TRBV14
J gene: TRBJ1-2
CDR3 protein: ASSQDRSRQGRHT

V gene: TRBV29-1
J gene: TRBJ1-2
CDR3 protein: SVPGRMGGYT

V gene: TRBV15
J gene: TRBJ1-5
CDR3 protein: ATSRDRGPNQPQH

V gene: TRBV5-1
J gene: TRBJ2-7
CDR3 protein: ASSFAGLPEQY

V gene: TRBV9
J gene: TRBJ2-1
CDR3 protein: ASSAPTGGPGTYNEQF

V gene: TRBV7-9
J gene: TRBJ2-5
CDR3 protein: ASSPGQQGGEQETQY

V gene: TRBV2
J gene: TRBJ2-3
CDR3 protein: ASAGGGGRARRTDTQY

V gene: TRBV28
J gene: TRBJ1-3
CDR3 protein: ASSLQGFGGNTIY

V gene: TRBV29-1
J gene: TRBJ2-3
CDR3 protein: SVETGRTDTQY

V gene: TRBV10-2
J gene: TRBJ2-1
CDR3 protein: ASSPTSGTSYNEQF

V gene: TRBV7-9
J gene: TRBJ2-5
CDR3 protein: ASSLWRETQY

V gene: TRBV28
J gene: TRBJ2-1
CDR3 protein: ASSNRGRDEQF

V gene: TRBV7-9
J gene: TRBJ2-3
CDR3 protein: ASSFTSLGTDTQY

V gene: TRBV19
J gene: TRBJ1-2
CDR3 protein: ASSKGGGDLHYGYT

V gene: TRBV29-1
J gene: TRBJ2-3
CDR3 protein: SVEAGGLMDTQY

V gene: TRBV7-6
J gene: TRBJ2-1
CDR3 protein: ASSAGHSSSYNEQF